These T cell receptor beta chains were read from a single sample in a study of T cells in Graves' hyperthyroidism and ophthalmopathy. TCRdb ran MiXCR on the multiplex PCR reads and lists one entry per CDR3 protein. This sample has 490,000 or so distinct CDR3 sequences; about 20% occur once, and the top ten carry about 45%. Material: blood. These receptors were collected from a man aged 40-49 years with Graves' ophthalmopathy. CDR3s include the opening cysteine and the closing phenylalanine or tryptophan. A D gene is named only where the DNA matches it firmly. Clone size is shown for a subset of rows, as once, few, many or a class of expanded clone.

CDR3	DNA	D	V	J	size
CASSQSVGGAWAYEQYF	TGTGCCAGCAGCCAATCGGTCGGGGGCGCGTGGGCCTACGAGCAGTACTTC	.	TRBV3-1	TRBJ2-7	.
CASSYSDFGSSYNEQFF	TGCGCCAGCAGCTATTCGGACTTCGGGAGCTCCTACAATGAGCAGTTCTTC	.	TRBV5-1	TRBJ2-1	few
CASSPTTGGTEAFF	TGTGCCAGCAGCCCTACTACGGGGGGCACTGAAGCTTTCTTT	.	TRBV11-2	TRBJ1-1	many
CASSYTGTGGSETQYF	TGTGCCAGCAGTTACACCGGGACAGGGGGCTCGGAGACCCAGTACTTC	TRBD1	TRBV6-2/TRBV6-3	TRBJ2-5	.
CASSHHGTGRNSPLHF	TGTGCCAGCAGCCACCACGGGACAGGGCGAAATTCACCCCTCCACTTT	TRBD1	TRBV14	TRBJ1-6	.
CASTLGLSLETQYF	TGTGCCAGCACCTTGGGACTATCCTTAGAGACCCAGTACTTC	TRBD2	TRBV5-6	TRBJ2-5	once
CASRRVAGGETQYF	TGTGCCAGCAGACGTGTGGCTGGAGGGGAGACCCAGTACTTC	.	TRBV11-2	TRBJ2-5	.
CASSFDHELYNEQFF	TGTGCCAGCAGTTTCGACCACGAACTATACAATGAGCAGTTCTTC	.	TRBV28	TRBJ2-1	once
CASSPRRDSKETQYF	TGTGCCAGCAGCCCTCGGCGGGATAGTAAAGAGACCCAGTACTTC	.	TRBV11-2	TRBJ2-5	many
CASSLRRDSSNTGELFF	TGCGCCAGCAGCTTGCGGCGGGACAGCTCGAACACCGGGGAGCTGTTTTTT	.	TRBV5-1	TRBJ2-2	few
CSARVPGTAKNIQYF	TGCAGTGCTAGAGTCCCGGGAACAGCCAAAAACATTCAGTACTTC	.	TRBV20-1	TRBJ2-4	.
CAIRRTSGAQETQYF	TGTGCCATCAGAAGGACTAGCGGGGCCCAAGAGACCCAGTACTTC	TRBD2	TRBV10-3	TRBJ2-5	.
CASKEKQKGEQYF	TGTGCCAGCAAGGAGAAACAGAAGGGCGAGCAGTACTTC	.	TRBV2	TRBJ2-7	many
CASSIVGTEPYEQYF	TGTGCCAGCAGCATTGTGGGGACGGAACCCTACGAGCAGTACTTC	.	TRBV11-2	TRBJ2-7	.
CASSPQRTSGPYEQYF	TGTGCCAGCTCACCACAAAGGACTAGCGGACCCTACGAGCAGTACTTC	TRBD2	TRBV18	TRBJ2-7	few
CASSQGAVGPNTGELFF	TGCGCCAGCAGCCAAGGAGCGGTAGGCCCGAACACCGGGGAGCTGTTTTTT	.	TRBV4-3	TRBJ2-2	few
CSARVVSGNTIYF	TGCAGTGCTAGAGTGGTGTCTGGAAACACCATATATTTT	.	TRBV20-1	TRBJ1-3	.
CSARDSSGTSHEQYF	TGCAGTGCTAGAGACTCTTCGGGAACCTCCCACGAGCAGTACTTC	.	TRBV20-1	TRBJ2-7	few
CASSSLAGAGVEQFF	TGTGCCAGCAGTTCCCTAGCGGGAGCGGGTGTTGAGCAGTTCTTC	TRBD2	TRBV12-3/TRBV12-4	TRBJ2-1	.
CASINSVGTAYNEQFF	TGTGCCAGCATCAATAGCGTCGGGACAGCGTACAATGAGCAGTTCTTC	TRBD1	TRBV12-3/TRBV12-4	TRBJ2-1	many
CASSFTGPGYGYTF	TGTGCCAGCAGTTTCACAGGGCCCGGGTATGGCTACACCTTC	.	TRBV6-9	TRBJ1-2	.
CASSLWTGPNDEQYF	TGCGCCAGCAGCTTGTGGACAGGTCCTAACGACGAGCAGTACTTC	TRBD1	TRBV5-1	TRBJ2-7	.
CASSLGLSGRNTQYF	TGTGCCAGCAGCTTAGGGCTCTCCGGGAGGAATACGCAGTATTTT	TRBD2	TRBV7-2	TRBJ2-3	.
CATRGTSGRAGNYEQYF	TGTGCCACCAGAGGGACTAGCGGGAGAGCTGGAAACTACGAGCAGTACTTC	TRBD2	TRBV6-2/TRBV6-3	TRBJ2-7	many
CACRSQRGGVNEQFF	TGTGCCTGCCGATCACAGCGGGGAGGGGTCAATGAGCAGTTCTTC	TRBD2	TRBV6-1	TRBJ2-1	few
CASSLKADNSPLHF	TGCGCCAGCAGCTTGAAGGCGGACAATTCACCCCTCCACTTT	.	TRBV5-1	TRBJ1-6	few
CASSFQGLELYGYTF	TGTGCCAGCAGCTTTCAGGGACTGGAGCTATATGGCTACACCTTC	.	TRBV7-9	TRBJ1-2	few
CSAPRGGSSYNEQFF	TGCAGCGCTCCTCGTGGGGGGAGCTCCTACAATGAGCAGTTCTTC	.	TRBV29-1	TRBJ2-1	few
CASSVRGPKWNEQFF	TGTGCCAGCAGCGTCCGGGGCCCAAAGTGGAATGAGCAGTTCTTC	.	TRBV7-9	TRBJ2-1	.